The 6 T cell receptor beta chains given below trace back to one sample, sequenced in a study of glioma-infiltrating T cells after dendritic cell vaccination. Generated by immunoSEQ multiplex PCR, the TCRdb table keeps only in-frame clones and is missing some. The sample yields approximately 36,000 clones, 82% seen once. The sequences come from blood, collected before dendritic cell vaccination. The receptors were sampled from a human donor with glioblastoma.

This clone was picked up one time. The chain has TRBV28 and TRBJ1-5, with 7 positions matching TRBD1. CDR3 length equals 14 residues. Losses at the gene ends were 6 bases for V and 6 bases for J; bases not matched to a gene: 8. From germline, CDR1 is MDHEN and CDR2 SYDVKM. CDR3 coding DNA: TGTGCCAGCAGAACAGACAGGGACGGTCAGCCCCAGCATTTT. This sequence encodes CASRTDRDGQPQHF.

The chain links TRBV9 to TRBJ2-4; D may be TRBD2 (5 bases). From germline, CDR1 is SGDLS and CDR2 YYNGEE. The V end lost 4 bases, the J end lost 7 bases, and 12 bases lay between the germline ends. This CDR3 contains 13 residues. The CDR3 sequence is CASSQALANIQYF. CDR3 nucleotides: TGTGCCAGCAGCCAAGCGCTAGCCAACATTCAGTACTTC.

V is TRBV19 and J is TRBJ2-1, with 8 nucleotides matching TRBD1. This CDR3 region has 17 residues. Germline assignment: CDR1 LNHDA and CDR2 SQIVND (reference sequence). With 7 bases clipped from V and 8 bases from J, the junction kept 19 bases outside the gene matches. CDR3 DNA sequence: TGTGCCAGTACCCCCCTCCTCAACAGGGGGGTTGGAGATGAGCAGTTCTTC. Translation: CASTPLLNRGVGDEQFF.

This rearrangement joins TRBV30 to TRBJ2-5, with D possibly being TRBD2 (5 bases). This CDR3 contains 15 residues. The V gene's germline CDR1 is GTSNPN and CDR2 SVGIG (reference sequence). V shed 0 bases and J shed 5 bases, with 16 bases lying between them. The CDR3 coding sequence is TGTGCCTGGAGTGTACTCGGGGTGGTGCGGGAGACCCAGTACTTC. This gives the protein CAWSVLGVVRETQYF.

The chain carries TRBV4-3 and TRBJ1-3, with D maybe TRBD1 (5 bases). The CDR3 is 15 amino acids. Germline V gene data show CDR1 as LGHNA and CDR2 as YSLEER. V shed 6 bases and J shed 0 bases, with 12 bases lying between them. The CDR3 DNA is TGCGCCAGCAGGCGGGACTCAAACTCTGGAAACACCATATATTTT. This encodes CASRRDSNSGNTIYF.

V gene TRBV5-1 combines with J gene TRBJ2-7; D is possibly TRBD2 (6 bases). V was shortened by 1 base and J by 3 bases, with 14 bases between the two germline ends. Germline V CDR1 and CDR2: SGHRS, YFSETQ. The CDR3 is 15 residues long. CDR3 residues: CASSLRGTDDYEQYF. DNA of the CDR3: TGCGCCAGCAGCTTGCGCGGGACGGATGACTACGAGCAGTACTTC. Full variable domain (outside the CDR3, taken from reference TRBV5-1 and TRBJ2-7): KAGVTQTPRYLIKTRGQQVTLSCSPISGHRSVSWYQQTPGQGLQFLFEYFSETQRNKGNFPGRFSGRQFSNSRSEMNVSTLELGDSALYLCASSLRGTDDYEQYFGPGTRLTVT.